This TCR beta chain derives from a study of spatial heterogeneity in lung cancer (dated by TCRdb to about 2019). Study-wide context: More beta-chain than alpha-chain transcripts were consistently detected, likely reflecting higher beta-chain transcript abundance. In the raw uncorrected reads, each unique combination of TCR and UMI appeared more than ten times on average. In non-small cell lung cancer, the study quantitatively compared TCR alpha and beta repertoires across several tumor regions, matched nontumor lung, and blood. Nonsynonymous mutation counts, determined by whole-exome sequencing of tumor tissue, were related to features of the TCR repertoire. Both alpha and beta chains were TCR-sequenced in samples taken at surgery, namely 220 tumor regions, approximately 66 matched nontumor lung samples and roughly 56 PBMC samples.

Spanning cysteine to phenylalanine, the CDR3 consists of 14 amino acids. Only CDR3 DNA is held: 42 bases, read in frame from base 1. V is pared back by 4 bases and J by 1 base, with 9 bases lying between the germline termini. The germline V gene gives CDR1 as SGHTA and CDR2 as FQGNSA. This clonotype occurred many times. This receptor's antigen is unknown. Within one base of it there is no much larger clone, and no base qualities were kept. Broader findings and caveats from the paper: Ubiquitous expanded tumor TCRs were detected in blood more often at tumor resection than at routine follow-up. Additional single-cell paired TCR alpha and beta sequencing was considered necessary to confirm, at a functional level, the hypothesis that regional TCRs recognize regional mutations.

The sample's time point label is to be understood as: sample taken at primary tumor resection. Whole RNA extracted from tumor and nontumor lung tissue, or from cryopreserved PBMC samples, was used for TCR sequencing without cell sorting. Samples were obtained from approximately 76 patients with early-stage, untreated non-small cell lung cancer from the lung TRACERx cohort. Only patients with enough RNA available from two or more tumor regions were chosen for TCR sequencing. The method behind the library was 5' RACE. The reads were generated on a NextSeq 500. In the TCR library protocol, a unique molecular identifier was attached to each TCR cDNA molecule so that PCR and sequencing errors could be corrected. On the authors' methods: TCR identification, UMI-based error correction and CDR3 extraction were performed with Decombinator tools. TCRs above a frequency of 2 per 1,000, corresponding to the top 1% of the tumor frequency distribution, were defined as expanded. Each repertoire was subsampled 100 times to 5,000 TCRs, after which Renyi diversity was computed with the R vegan package. CDR3 similarity networks were constructed using string-kernel similarity of amino acid triplets, with links drawn between CDR3s whose pairwise similarity was above 0.82. TCRdb's own reprocessing of the public reads used fastp at Q25 and MiXCR and kept productive beta chains. Records with the same CDR3 protein are collapsed into one entry carrying the most frequent genes and DNA. The V and J calls reflect TCRdb's pipeline rather than the authors' work. The sample profile shows around 12,000 distinct CDR3 sequences; approximately 14% of them were found once. The ten largest clones add up to approximately 40% of the sample.

The TCR originated in a male donor with early-stage non-small cell lung cancer. The sequenced sample was PBMCs, obtained at surgery. Recombination joined TRBV7-2 with TRBJ2-3, with the D segment identity uncertain. The CDR3 here reads CASSSYTGTDTQYF. The DNA sequence is as follows: TGTGCCAGCAGCTCGTACACGGGCACAGATACGCAGTATTTT.